The rows below give T cell receptor beta chains drawn from one sample of a study of blood T cell repertoires in COVID-19. Libraries were prepared by immunoSEQ multiplex PCR; TCRdb keeps only in-frame clonotypes and omits some of them. The sample has roughly 140,000 clones; around nine tenths are singletons. Sequencing was performed on peripheral blood. The receptors shown here come from a man in his fifties or sixties with active or convalescent COVID-19. Both conserved end residues are part of each CDR3. D genes are given only for firm matches. A clone size is listed for some rows: how often the clone was seen (once, few, many), or a class if it is expanded.

clone size	V gene	D gene	J gene	CDR3 DNA	CDR3 protein
NA	TRBV6-5	TRBD2	TRBJ2-2	TGTGCCACCCGGGCTAGCGGGAACACCGGGGAGCTGTTTTTT	CATRASGNTGELFF
NA	TRBV6-1	TRBD1	TRBJ1-1	TGTGCCAGCAGTGAAGGGACAGGGTGGAACACTGAAGCTTTCTTT	CASSEGTGWNTEAFF
NA	TRBV7-2	NA	TRBJ1-1	TGTGCCAGCAGCTTTCGGACACCTATGAACACTGAAGCTTTCTTT	CASSFRTPMNTEAFF
NA	TRBV6-2/TRBV6-3	NA	TRBJ2-1	TGTGCCAGCAGTTACTCGCGGGATATCTCCTACAATGAGCAGTTCTTC	CASSYSRDISYNEQFF
NA	TRBV5-5	TRBD2	TRBJ2-7	TGTGCCAGCAGCCTCCATATAGCGGGTACATCCTACGAGCAGTACTTC	CASSLHIAGTSYEQYF
NA	TRBV19	NA	TRBJ1-1	TGTGCCACAAAGAGGAACACTGAAGCTTTCTTT	CATKRNTEAFF
NA	TRBV2	TRBD2	TRBJ2-1	TGTGCCAGCAAGGGGACTAGCAATGAGCAGTTCTTC	CASKGTSNEQFF
NA	TRBV18	NA	TRBJ2-2	TGTGCCAGCTCGATCCAGGGGAGGGCGGAGCTGTTTTTT	CASSIQGRAELFF
NA	TRBV6-1	TRBD1	TRBJ2-3	TGTGCCAGCAGTGAATCCACCCAGGGGGCAGGGAACGCAGATACGCAGTATTTT	CASSESTQGAGNADTQYF
NA	TRBV6-6	TRBD1	TRBJ1-2	TGTGCCAGCAGTACGGGACAGTGGGGCTACACCTTC	CASSTGQWGYTF
NA	TRBV5-6	NA	TRBJ1-2	TGTGCCAGCAGCTTGGGCAGTCCTAGGGGCTACACCTTC	CASSLGSPRGYTF
NA	TRBV7-2	TRBD1	TRBJ2-5	TGTGCCAGCAGCTCAGAAGGGACAGGGGGCGAGACCCAGTACTTC	CASSSEGTGGETQYF
NA	TRBV30	NA	TRBJ2-4	TGTGCCTGGAGAGGTTTCCGGGACATAGCCAAAAACATTCAGTACTTC	CAWRGFRDIAKNIQYF
NA	TRBV7-9	TRBD1	TRBJ1-1	TGTGCCAGCAGCTTAGGGCAGGACAGGGGGATTCCTGAAGCTTTCTTT	CASSLGQDRGIPEAFF
NA	TRBV5-3	NA	TRBJ2-7	TGTGCCAGAAGCTTGGCCACAGGGTTACACGAGCAGTACTTC	CARSLATGLHEQYF
NA	TRBV2	NA	TRBJ1-6	TGTGCCAGCCGGATGTCGACAAGATCTTCACCCCTCCACTTT	CASRMSTRSSPLHF
once	TRBV10-3	TRBD1	TRBJ1-2	TGTGCCATCAGTGAGTTGGAGACAGGGTATGGCTACACCTTC	CAISELETGYGYTF
NA	TRBV29-1	TRBD1	TRBJ2-2	TGCAGCGTTGGGGGACAGACCAACACCGGGGAGCTGTTTTTT	CSVGGQTNTGELFF
NA	TRBV11-2	NA	TRBJ1-3	TGTGCCAGCAGCCCCACAGGCGCTGGAAACACCATATATTTT	CASSPTGAGNTIYF
NA	TRBV12-2	NA	TRBJ2-7	TGTGCAAGTCGCGCGAACGAGAAAGGGACAGGGAGTATCTACGAGCAGTACTTC	CASRANEKGTGSIYEQYF
NA	TRBV4-1	TRBD1	TRBJ1-4	TGCGCCAGCAGCCTCCGGGACAGGAGCGGGGAAAAACTGTTTTTT	CASSLRDRSGEKLFF
once	TRBV18	NA	TRBJ2-3	TGTGCCAGCTCACCGTTGGGGGCGGGCACAGATACGCAGTATTTT	CASSPLGAGTDTQYF
NA	TRBV11-2	TRBD2	TRBJ2-1	TGTGCCAGCAGCTTAGATCCATCTAGCGGGAACAATGAGCAGTTCTTC	CASSLDPSSGNNEQFF
NA	TRBV24-1	TRBD1	TRBJ2-5	TGTGCCACCAGTGATCGACAGGGTCCGGGCCAGTACTTC	CATSDRQGPGQYF
NA	TRBV10-2	TRBD1	TRBJ1-4	TGCGCCAGCAGGGTTACAGGGGTTGGGGAAAAACTGTTTTTT	CASRVTGVGEKLFF
NA	TRBV19	NA	TRBJ2-6	TGTGCCAGTAGTATCTCGGCTAGTTTCTATACAGGGGCCAACGTCCTGACTTTC	CASSISASFYTGANVLTF